These T cell receptor beta chains were read from a single sample in a study of blood T cell repertoires in COVID-19. Measured with immunoSEQ multiplex PCR; TCRdb has only the in-frame clones, and not every one. This sample has 150,000 or so clones, with roughly 86% found just once. Sequences were obtained from peripheral blood. The source is a human donor with acute or convalescent COVID-19. The donor label of this sample is uncertain. CDR3s include the opening cysteine and the closing phenylalanine or tryptophan. Each record gives: V gene, J gene, CDR3 protein.

TRBV7-9,TRBJ1-2,CASSRTGVYGYTF
TRBV3-1/TRBV3-2,TRBJ2-2,CASSLRTSGYANTGELFF
TRBV4-2,TRBJ2-4,CASSQSYSGIAKNIQYF
TRBV7-3,TRBJ2-1,CASSPDRVYNEQFF
TRBV7-8,TRBJ1-2,CASSLGTGDYGYTF
TRBV10-1,TRBJ1-6,CASSDRSTGWNSPLHF
TRBV4-2,TRBJ2-2,CASSQEWGLGTGELFF
TRBV10-3,TRBJ1-1,CAIKPGESTEAFF
TRBV25-1,TRBJ1-1,CASTHRDENTEAFF
TRBV23-1,TRBJ1-5,CASSPGGGPNQPQHF
TRBV29-1,TRBJ2-3,CSVDPAGARDTQYF
TRBV5-1,TRBJ2-7,CASSLELVQYTYEQYF
TRBV25-1,TRBJ2-1,CASSQPGENEQFF
TRBV7-2,TRBJ1-5,CASSLGDSHNQPQHF
TRBV6-5,TRBJ1-5,CATTTGDQPQHF
TRBV30,TRBJ1-5,CAWSPNRGNQPQHF
TRBV4-3,TRBJ2-2,CASSQEAGGRAGELFF
TRBV7-8,TRBJ2-3,CASSSKDRGPTDTQYF
TRBV7-2,TRBJ1-2,CASSWEGLSGYTF
TRBV5-1,TRBJ2-6,CASQPRGQNVLTF
TRBV5-1,TRBJ2-7,CASSLEKLSTYEQYF
TRBV7-2,TRBJ1-5,CASSLSGTGGRNQPQHF
TRBV19,TRBJ1-5,CASSPMRSNQPQHF
TRBV7-2,TRBJ1-5,CASSPGASNQPQHF
TRBV29-1,TRBJ2-5,CSVSPSGGETQYF
TRBV18,TRBJ2-5,CASSPKRQETQYF
TRBV5-1,TRBJ1-1,CASSLGAANTEAFF
TRBV4-1,TRBJ1-2,CASSQDGGTYGYTF
TRBV6-5,TRBJ2-7,CASRQGYEQYF
TRBV6-5,TRBJ2-7,CASSYRAGVAYEQYF
TRBV27,TRBJ2-5,CASSLGGASRETQYF
TRBV12-5,TRBJ2-2,CASGLGLTNTGELFF
TRBV19,TRBJ1-2,CATDQGFGDYGYTF
TRBV9,TRBJ1-1,CASSVGTGGMNTEAFF
TRBV5-6,TRBJ2-3,CASSIRPGSGGTQYF
TRBV5-1,TRBJ2-5,CASRREETQYF
TRBV7-3,TRBJ1-2,CASSSQPSGEYGYTF